A selection of T cell receptor beta chains follows, all from one sample in a study of shared clonotypes between healthy human individuals. TCRdb's copy holds only in-frame clones and misses some; the assay was immunoSEQ multiplex PCR. The repertoire holds roughly 770,000 clones, 95% to 97% seen once, with less than 0.25% in the top ten. Sequencing was carried out using naive CD8+ T cells sorted from blood. The source of these receptors is a young man in good health. The CDR3 runs from the conserved cysteine through the conserved F or W. Each record gives: clone size, J gene, CDR3 length, V gene, D gene, CDR3 protein, CDR3 DNA. The D gene is left open where the match is weak. Clone size is stated in some rows and not others, as once, few, many or a class when expanded.

size: -
J: TRBJ2-3
length: 15
V: TRBV29-1
D: TRBD1
CDR3: CSVVGQTGAADTQYF
DNA: TGCAGTGTGGTGGGCCAGACAGGGGCCGCAGATACGCAGTATTTT

size: -
J: TRBJ1-2
length: 14
V: TRBV7-9
D: -
CDR3: CASSSGPGGGGYTF
DNA: TGTGCCAGCAGCTCGGGACCCGGTGGGGGTGGCTACACCTTC

size: once
J: TRBJ2-1
length: 17
V: TRBV7-6
D: TRBD2
CDR3: CASSTTLAGGPVNEQFF
DNA: TGTGCCAGCAGCACCACACTAGCGGGAGGACCGGTCAATGAGCAGTTCTTC

size: -
J: TRBJ2-2
length: 14
V: TRBV6-5
D: -
CDR3: CASSYSIPTGELFF
DNA: TGTGCCAGCAGTTACTCGATACCCACCGGGGAGCTGTTTTTT

size: -
J: TRBJ1-4
length: 18
V: TRBV5-1
D: TRBD1
CDR3: CASSLDFHEQGSDEKLFF
DNA: TGCGCCAGCAGCTTGGACTTCCATGAACAGGGGTCGGATGAAAAACTGTTTTTT

size: -
J: TRBJ2-3
length: 16
V: TRBV11-2
D: TRBD2
CDR3: CASSLGASGITDTQYF
DNA: TGTGCCAGCAGCTTGGGTGCTAGCGGGATCACAGATACGCAGTATTTT

size: -
J: TRBJ1-5
length: 15
V: TRBV4-1
D: TRBD1
CDR3: CASSEGTGGIQPQHF
DNA: TGCGCCAGCAGCGAAGGGACAGGGGGCATTCAGCCCCAGCATTTT

size: -
J: TRBJ2-3
length: 15
V: TRBV27
D: -
CDR3: CASSLEQAPTDTQYF
DNA: TGTGCCAGCAGTTTAGAACAGGCCCCTACAGATACGCAGTATTTT

size: -
J: TRBJ2-7
length: 12
V: TRBV6-5
D: -
CDR3: CASSDSLYEQYF
DNA: TGTGCCAGCAGTGATAGTCTCTACGAGCAGTACTTC

size: -
J: TRBJ2-7
length: 15
V: TRBV6-1
D: -
CDR3: CASSEDRSREYEQYF
DNA: TGTGCCAGCAGTGAAGACCGTAGCAGGGAATACGAGCAGTACTTC

size: -
J: TRBJ2-7
length: 16
V: TRBV11-2
D: TRBD2
CDR3: CASTETSGYSGYEQYF
DNA: TGTGCCAGCACAGAGACTAGCGGGTATTCGGGCTACGAGCAGTACTTC

size: -
J: TRBJ2-1
length: 14
V: TRBV11-3
D: -
CDR3: CASSAPTGYNEQFF
DNA: TGTGCCAGCAGCGCCCCGACAGGATACAATGAGCAGTTCTTC

size: -
J: TRBJ2-1
length: 11
V: TRBV5-6
D: -
CDR3: CASSSRDEQFF
DNA: TGTGCCAGCAGCTCCCGGGATGAGCAGTTCTTC

size: -
J: TRBJ2-7
length: 16
V: TRBV6-5
D: TRBD1
CDR3: CASSFIRTGGFYEQYF
DNA: TGTGCCAGCAGTTTCATACGGACAGGTGGATTTTACGAGCAGTACTTC

size: -
J: TRBJ1-5
length: 13
V: TRBV29-1
D: -
CDR3: CSVRGGYNQPQHF
DNA: TGCAGCGTCCGTGGGGGATACAATCAGCCCCAGCATTTT

size: -
J: TRBJ2-1
length: 16
V: TRBV9
D: TRBD1
CDR3: CASSVTGQGRNNEQFF
DNA: TGTGCCAGCAGCGTAACCGGACAGGGAAGAAATAATGAGCAGTTCTTC

size: -
J: TRBJ1-2
length: 14
V: TRBV27
D: -
CDR3: CASSPGGAEGGYTF
DNA: TGTGCCAGCAGTCCCGGGGGGGCCGAGGGCGGCTACACCTTC

size: once
J: TRBJ2-3
length: 17
V: TRBV9
D: TRBD2
CDR3: CASSVARLAGAPDTQYF
DNA: TGTGCCAGCAGCGTAGCTCGGCTAGCGGGAGCCCCAGATACGCAGTATTTT

size: -
J: TRBJ2-1
length: 13
V: TRBV11-2
D: -
CDR3: CASSLVPGDEQFF
DNA: TGTGCCAGCAGCTTAGTCCCTGGGGATGAGCAGTTCTTC

size: -
J: TRBJ2-3
length: 13
V: TRBV2
D: -
CDR3: CASKASSTDTQYF
DNA: TGTGCCAGTAAGGCCAGTAGCACAGATACGCAGTATTTT

size: -
J: TRBJ2-4
length: 15
V: TRBV7-2
D: -
CDR3: CASSLIIGAGSIQYF
DNA: TGTGCCAGCAGCTTAATTATAGGGGCGGGAAGCATTCAGTACTTC

size: -
J: TRBJ2-7
length: 13
V: TRBV11-2
D: TRBD1
CDR3: CASQSTGAYEQYF
DNA: TGTGCCAGCCAATCGACAGGGGCCTACGAGCAGTACTTC

size: -
J: TRBJ2-3
length: 14
V: TRBV11-3
D: -
CDR3: CASSLEPGLNTQYF
DNA: TGTGCCAGCAGCTTAGAGCCAGGGCTAAATACGCAGTATTTT

size: once
J: TRBJ1-2
length: 13
V: TRBV5-4
D: -
CDR3: CASSPQESYGYTF
DNA: TGTGCCAGCAGCCCACAGGAGAGCTATGGCTACACCTTC

size: -
J: TRBJ1-2
length: 14
V: TRBV5-8
D: TRBD1
CDR3: CASNRDRVGYGYTF
DNA: TGTGCCAGCAACCGGGACAGGGTCGGCTATGGCTACACCTTC

size: -
J: TRBJ2-6
length: 13
V: TRBV9
D: -
CDR3: CASSAGFDRELTF
DNA: TGTGCCAGCAGCGCCGGTTTTGACCGAGAACTGACTTTC

size: -
J: TRBJ2-1
length: 16
V: TRBV5-1
D: TRBD2
CDR3: CASSRTSGPLLNEQFF
DNA: TGCGCCAGCAGCAGGACTAGCGGGCCTCTTCTCAATGAGCAGTTCTTC

size: -
J: TRBJ2-3
length: 13
V: TRBV29-1
D: -
CDR3: CSVGTSTTDTQYF
DNA: TGCAGCGTCGGGACTTCTACCACAGATACGCAGTATTTT

size: -
J: TRBJ1-1
length: 17
V: TRBV5-4
D: -
CDR3: CASSSGDTGFRGIEAFF
DNA: TGTGCCAGCAGTTCTGGGGACACGGGGTTCAGAGGGATTGAAGCTTTCTTT

size: -
J: TRBJ2-2
length: 15
V: TRBV11-2
D: TRBD1
CDR3: CASSFQNRGTGELFF
DNA: TGTGCCAGCAGCTTCCAAAACAGGGGAACCGGGGAGCTGTTTTTT

size: -
J: TRBJ2-2
length: 13
V: TRBV27
D: -
CDR3: CASSARIAGELFF
DNA: TGTGCCAGCAGTGCGCGGATAGCCGGGGAGCTGTTTTTT

size: -
J: TRBJ2-7
length: 20
V: TRBV6-1
D: TRBD2
CDR3: CASSEEGLAGGPQRNYEQYF
DNA: TGTGCCAGCAGTGAAGAGGGATTGGCGGGAGGGCCTCAACGAAACTACGAGCAGTACTTC

size: -
J: TRBJ2-1
length: 15
V: TRBV6-6
D: TRBD2
CDR3: CASSSSGRGYNEQFF
DNA: TGTGCCAGCAGTTCTAGCGGGAGAGGCTACAATGAGCAGTTCTTC

size: -
J: TRBJ2-7
length: 14
V: TRBV2
D: -
CDR3: CASSEALGIHEQYF
DNA: TGTGCCAGCAGTGAAGCTTTAGGGATTCACGAGCAGTACTTC

size: -
J: TRBJ1-4
length: 15
V: TRBV6-5
D: -
CDR3: CASSYSGTSNEKLFF
DNA: TGTGCCAGCAGTTACTCAGGGACCTCTAATGAAAAACTGTTTTTT

size: -
J: TRBJ2-7
length: 14
V: TRBV11-2
D: -
CDR3: CASSLVVGQDEQYF
DNA: TGTGCCAGCAGCTTAGTGGTGGGGCAGGACGAGCAGTACTTC

size: -
J: TRBJ2-7
length: 16
V: TRBV7-6
D: TRBD1
CDR3: CASSYDDRGSSHEQYF
DNA: TGTGCCAGCAGCTACGACGACAGGGGGAGTAGTCACGAGCAGTACTTC

size: -
J: TRBJ1-5
length: 16
V: TRBV25-1
D: -
CDR3: CASSRRMTLTVQPQHF
DNA: TGTGCCAGCAGTCGAAGGATGACCTTAACCGTTCAGCCCCAGCATTTT

size: -
J: TRBJ2-7
length: 16
V: TRBV11-1
D: -
CDR3: CASSPGRGKLAYEQYF
DNA: TGTGCCAGCAGTCCAGGGCGGGGTAAGTTAGCCTACGAGCAGTACTTC

size: -
J: TRBJ2-1
length: 15
V: TRBV9
D: TRBD2
CDR3: CASSGLAGSPNEQFF
DNA: TGTGCCAGCAGCGGACTAGCGGGAAGCCCGAATGAGCAGTTCTTC

size: -
J: TRBJ2-5
length: 14
V: TRBV11-3
D: -
CDR3: CASSQIGAEETQYF
DNA: TGTGCCAGCAGCCAAATTGGGGCAGAAGAGACCCAGTACTTC

size: -
J: TRBJ1-2
length: 15
V: TRBV5-6
D: -
CDR3: CASSPGALANYGYTF
DNA: TGTGCCAGCAGCCCCGGGGCCCTAGCTAACTATGGCTACACCTTC

size: -
J: TRBJ2-7
length: 13
V: TRBV7-9
D: -
CDR3: CASSSYSGYEQYF
DNA: TGTGCCAGCAGCTCCTACAGTGGATACGAGCAGTACTTC

size: -
J: TRBJ2-7
length: 14
V: TRBV19
D: -
CDR3: CASSPSQLIREQYF
DNA: TGTGCCAGTAGTCCCTCCCAACTAATACGCGAGCAGTACTTC

size: once
J: TRBJ2-7
length: 14
V: TRBV27
D: -
CDR3: CASSFGGSNYEQYF
DNA: TGTGCCAGCAGTTTCGGAGGGAGTAACTACGAGCAGTACTTC

size: -
J: TRBJ1-1
length: 15
V: TRBV6-6
D: -
CDR3: CASSLDAEMNTEAFF
DNA: TGTGCCAGCTCCCTAGATGCAGAAATGAACACTGAAGCTTTCTTT

size: once
J: TRBJ1-1
length: 13
V: TRBV7-6
D: -
CDR3: CASSNPGGTEAFF
DNA: TGTGCCAGCTCGAACCCCGGCGGCACTGAAGCTTTCTTT

size: -
J: TRBJ2-1
length: 14
V: TRBV27
D: -
CDR3: CASSPTVHGVEQFF
DNA: TGTGCCAGCAGTCCCACCGTCCACGGGGTAGAGCAGTTCTTC

size: -
J: TRBJ1-1
length: 14
V: TRBV28
D: -
CDR3: CASSFLTPNTEAFF
DNA: TGTGCCAGCAGTTTTTTAACGCCGAACACTGAAGCTTTCTTT

size: -
J: TRBJ2-7
length: 12
V: TRBV6-1
D: -
CDR3: CASSDRTYEQYF
DNA: TGTGCCAGCAGTGATCGAACCTACGAGCAGTACTTC

size: -
J: TRBJ2-7
length: 16
V: TRBV27
D: -
CDR3: CASSLLGHQGSYEQYF
DNA: TGTGCCAGCAGTTTACTCGGGCACCAGGGCTCCTACGAGCAGTACTTC

size: -
J: TRBJ2-7
length: 13
V: TRBV6-5
D: -
CDR3: CASSRRVGSEQYF
DNA: TGTGCCAGCAGCCGCCGGGTGGGCTCCGAGCAGTACTTC

size: once
J: TRBJ2-7
length: 15
V: TRBV2
D: TRBD1
CDR3: CASSEARDSSYEQYF
DNA: TGTGCCAGCAGTGAAGCAAGGGACAGCTCCTACGAGCAGTACTTC